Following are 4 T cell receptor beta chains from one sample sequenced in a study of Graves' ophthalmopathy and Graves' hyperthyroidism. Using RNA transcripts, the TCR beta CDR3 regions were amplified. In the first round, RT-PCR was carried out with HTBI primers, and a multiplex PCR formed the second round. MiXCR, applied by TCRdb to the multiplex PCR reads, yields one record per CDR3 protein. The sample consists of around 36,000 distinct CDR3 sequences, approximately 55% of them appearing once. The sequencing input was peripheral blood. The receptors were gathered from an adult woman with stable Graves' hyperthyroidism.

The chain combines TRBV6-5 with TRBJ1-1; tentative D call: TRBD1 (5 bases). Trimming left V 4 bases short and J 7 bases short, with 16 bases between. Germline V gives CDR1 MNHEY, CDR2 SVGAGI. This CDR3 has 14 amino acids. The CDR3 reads CASSSWDQRGEAFF. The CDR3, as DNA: TGTGCCAGCAGTTCCTGGGACCAACGAGGTGAAGCTTTCTTT.

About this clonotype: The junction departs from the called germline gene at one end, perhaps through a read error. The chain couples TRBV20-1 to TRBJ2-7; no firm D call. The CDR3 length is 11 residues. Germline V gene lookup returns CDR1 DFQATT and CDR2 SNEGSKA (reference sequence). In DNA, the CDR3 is TGCAGCGCTAGGTCCTTCTACGGGCAGTACTTC. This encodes CSARSFYGQYF.

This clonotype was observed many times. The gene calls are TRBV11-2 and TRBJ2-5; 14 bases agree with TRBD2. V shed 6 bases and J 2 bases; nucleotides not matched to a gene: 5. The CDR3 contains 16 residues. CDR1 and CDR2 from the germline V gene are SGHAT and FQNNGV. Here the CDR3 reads CASRWTSGRKQETQYF. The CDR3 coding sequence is TGTGCCAGCAGGTGGACTAGCGGGAGGAAACAAGAGACCCAGTACTTC.

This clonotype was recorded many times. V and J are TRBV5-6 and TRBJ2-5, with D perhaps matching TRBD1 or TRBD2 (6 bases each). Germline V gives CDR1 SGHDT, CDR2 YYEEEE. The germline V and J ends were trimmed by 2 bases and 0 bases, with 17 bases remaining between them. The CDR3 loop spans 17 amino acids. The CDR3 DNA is TGTGCCAGCAGCTTATCATTACAGGGACTCGACCAAGAGACCCAGTACTTC. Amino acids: CASSLSLQGLDQETQYF. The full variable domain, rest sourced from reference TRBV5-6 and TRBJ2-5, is DAGVTQSPTHLIKTRGQQVTLRCSPKSGHDTVSWYQQALGQGPQFIFQYYEEEERQRGNFPDRFSGHQFPNYSSELNVNALLLGDSALYLCASSLSLQGLDQETQYFGPGTRLLVL.